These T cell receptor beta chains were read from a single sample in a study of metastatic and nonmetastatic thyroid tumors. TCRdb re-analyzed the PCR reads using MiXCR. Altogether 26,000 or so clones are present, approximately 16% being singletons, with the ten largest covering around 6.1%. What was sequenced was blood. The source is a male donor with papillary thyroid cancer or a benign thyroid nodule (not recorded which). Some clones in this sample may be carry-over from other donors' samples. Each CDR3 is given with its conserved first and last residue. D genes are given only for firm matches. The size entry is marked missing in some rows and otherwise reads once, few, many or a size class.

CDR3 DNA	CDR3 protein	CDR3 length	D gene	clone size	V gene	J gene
TGTGCCAGCAGCTCGGGGCTTGCTGGGACAGGGTATCGCTACACCTTC	CASSSGLAGTGYRYTF	16	TRBD1	many	TRBV11-1	TRBJ1-2
TGTGCCAGCAGCTTAGACAGGGACCCTGGAAACACCATATATTTT	CASSLDRDPGNTIYF	15	TRBD1	many	TRBV5-4	TRBJ1-3
TGCGCCAGCAGCTTGCGTGGGGCTAACTATGGCTACACCTTC	CASSLRGANYGYTF	14	NA	NA	TRBV5-1	TRBJ1-2
TGTGCCACCAGCGGACCCGGGACAGGCAATCAGCCCCAGCATTTT	CATSGPGTGNQPQHF	15	TRBD1	many	TRBV15	TRBJ1-5
TGTGCCAGCAGTCTAACCGGAGGGGCCACTGAAGCTTTCTTT	CASSLTGGATEAFF	14	NA	medium-sized	TRBV28	TRBJ1-1
TGTGCCTGGGGGAAAGCAGGAGCTAGCACAGATACGCAGTATTTT	CAWGKAGASTDTQYF	15	NA	many	TRBV30	TRBJ2-3
TGTGCCAGCAGCTTCACTGGTGAAAGCTATGGCTACACCTTC	CASSFTGESYGYTF	14	NA	few	TRBV7-2	TRBJ1-2
TGCAGTGCTAGAGAGAACAGACTAGCGGCCCTCTACGAGCAGTACTTC	CSARENRLAALYEQYF	16	TRBD2	many	TRBV20-1	TRBJ2-7
TGTGCCAGCAGTTACTCGGGGGGGGCTAATGAAAAACTGTTTTTT	CASSYSGGANEKLFF	15	NA	NA	TRBV6-6	TRBJ1-4
TGCGCCAGCAGCTCCCCCTACCTCTACGAGCAGTACTTC	CASSSPYLYEQYF	13	NA	NA	TRBV5-1	TRBJ2-7
TGTGCCAGCAGCTTAATGGGGAGTAGGTCCACCGGGGAGCTGTTTTTT	CASSLMGSRSTGELFF	16	NA	many	TRBV7-3	TRBJ2-2
TGTGCCAGCAGCTTAATGGGTGAAGCTTTCTTT	CASSLMGEAFF	11	NA	many	TRBV7-9	TRBJ1-1
TGTGCCAGCAGCTTGGCGCAGACCTCGGGCACTGAAGCTTTCTTT	CASSLAQTSGTEAFF	15	NA	many	TRBV5-5	TRBJ1-1
TGTGCCAGCAGCCATAGTCGTTGGCATTTAACCTACGAGCAGTACTTC	CASSHSRWHLTYEQYF	16	NA	NA	TRBV28	TRBJ2-7
TGCGCCAGCAGCCAAGAGGGGACAGCCGGTGGGACCCAGTACTTC	CASSQEGTAGGTQYF	15	TRBD1	many	TRBV4-1	TRBJ2-5
TGTGCCAGCAACCCCAGGGGGAGCTCCTATAATTCACCCCTCCACTTT	CASNPRGSSYNSPLHF	16	TRBD1	few	TRBV6-1	TRBJ1-6
TGCAGTGCTATTGGGACACAGTACGAGCAGTACTTC	CSAIGTQYEQYF	12	NA	NA	TRBV20-1	TRBJ2-7
TGTGCCAGCAGTTTAGATGAGAATCAGCCCCAGCATTTT	CASSLDENQPQHF	13	NA	many	TRBV28	TRBJ1-5
TGTGCCAGCAGCTGGGACAGGTATGGTGGCTACACCTTC	CASSWDRYGGYTF	13	TRBD1	NA	TRBV7-2	TRBJ1-2
TGTGCCATCAGGGGCGGAGAAGAGACCCAGTACTTC	CAIRGGEETQYF	12	NA	many	TRBV10-3	TRBJ2-5
TGTGCCTGGAGTGTATATTCCTGCGAGCAGTACTTC	CAWSVYSCEQYF	12	NA	NA	TRBV30	TRBJ2-7
TGCGCCAGCAGTGGAGGGGCCGAATTACCCAATGAGCAGTTCTTC	CASSGGAELPNEQFF	15	NA	many	TRBV10-1	TRBJ2-1
TGTGCCAGCAGCGTTACGCCGGGACCGGCCTACGAGCAGTACTTC	CASSVTPGPAYEQYF	15	NA	medium-sized	TRBV2	TRBJ2-7
TGCGCCAACATCCAGGCTGGCAATGAGCAGTTCTTC	CANIQAGNEQFF	12	NA	few	TRBV4-1	TRBJ2-1
TGTGCCAGCAGTTTTCTCCTTGAGCAGTTCTTC	CASSFLLEQFF	11	NA	medium-sized	TRBV12-3/TRBV12-4	TRBJ2-1
TGCGCCAGCAGCTTACATGAGGGTATCGAAACTGAAGCTTTCTTT	CASSLHEGIETEAFF	15	NA	many	TRBV5-1	TRBJ1-1
TGTGCCAGCAGTTTTCGGACAGGTCCCGGGGAGCTGTTTTTT	CASSFRTGPGELFF	14	TRBD1	few	TRBV6-1	TRBJ2-2
TGTGCCAGCAGTTACGCTGCAGGTGTGGGGGGGGAGTTCTTC	CASSYAAGVGGEFF	14	TRBD2	NA	TRBV6-5	TRBJ2-1
TGTGCCTGGTCGACAGGCCCTGAAAAACTGTTTTTT	CAWSTGPEKLFF	12	NA	many	TRBV30	TRBJ1-4
TGTGCCATCAGTGATAGGGCGGACAGCGAGGGAGCTTTCTTT	CAISDRADSEGAFF	14	NA	many	TRBV10-3	TRBJ1-1
TGTGCCAGCAGTTACTCGTACAATGAGCAGTTCTTC	CASSYSYNEQFF	12	NA	many	TRBV6-5	TRBJ2-1
TGCAGTGCTAGACCCGAGGGGGTATACTACGAGCAGTACTTC	CSARPEGVYYEQYF	14	NA	many	TRBV20-1	TRBJ2-7
TGTGCCAGCACGGCCGCACTCTCCTACGAGCAGTACTTC	CASTAALSYEQYF	13	NA	medium-sized	TRBV6-1	TRBJ2-7
TGTGCCAGCAGCTTAGACCCCGGAGGGAGTAACGAGCAGTACTTC	CASSLDPGGSNEQYF	15	NA	many	TRBV7-2	TRBJ2-7
TGTGCCAGCAGCACGACCAACTATGGCTACACCTTC	CASSTTNYGYTF	12	NA	few	TRBV7-9	TRBJ1-2
TGTGCCAGCAGCTTGGGGAACAGGGCGAATGAAGCTTTCTTT	CASSLGNRANEAFF	14	NA	many	TRBV5-4	TRBJ1-1
TGTGCCAGCAGCCCAGGGAATCGGTACAATGAGCAGTTCTTC	CASSPGNRYNEQFF	14	NA	many	TRBV14	TRBJ2-1
TGTGCCAGCAGCTTAAACCTGCTAGGGGAGCAGTACTTC	CASSLNLLGEQYF	13	NA	NA	TRBV11-2	TRBJ2-7
TGTGCCAGCAGCCCCACCTCCTACGAGCAGTACTTC	CASSPTSYEQYF	12	NA	many	TRBV7-9	TRBJ2-7
TGTGCCAGCAGTTACTCGCAGGGCACTGAAGCTTTCTTT	CASSYSQGTEAFF	13	NA	NA	TRBV6-6	TRBJ1-1
TGTGCCAGCAGTGAAGCACAGAACCGAGAGACCCAGTACTTC	CASSEAQNRETQYF	14	NA	NA	TRBV6-1	TRBJ2-5
TGCAGTGCTGGCGAGTGGGGCGGATCCTACGAGCAGTACTTC	CSAGEWGGSYEQYF	14	NA	many	TRBV20-1	TRBJ2-7
TGTGCCAGCAGCTTATCCACAGGGGGAGGTGGCACTGAAGCTTTCTTT	CASSLSTGGGGTEAFF	16	TRBD1	many	TRBV3-1	TRBJ1-1
TGTGCCAGCAGCCCCCCGGAGGGTGGGTTCGAGCAGTACTTC	CASSPPEGGFEQYF	14	NA	many	TRBV9	TRBJ2-7
TGTGCCAGCAGCTTAGGGGCAGGGGGCGTTGGAGAAAAACTGTCTTTT	CASSLGAGGVGEKLSF	16	TRBD1	NA	TRBV7-2	TRBJ1-4
TGTGCTAGCAGCTTGAGTGGCAGGGGGTGGTACGAGCAGTACTTC	CASSLSGRGWYEQYF	15	TRBD1	many	TRBV7-7	TRBJ2-7
TGTGCCAGCTCACCACCTCACGGGGCAGAGACCCAGTACTTC	CASSPPHGAETQYF	14	NA	many	TRBV18	TRBJ2-5